The sequence of this T cell receptor (beta chain) was determined in a study of blood T cell repertoires in COVID-19. Whole-study context: Sample material is recorded as cDNA or gDNA derived from T cells, B-cell-depleted T cells, or PBMCs.

Germline CDR1 is SGHTA and CDR2 is FQGNSA. CDR3 length: 15 amino acids. V gave up 3 bases and J gave up 7 bases, with 16 bases separating them. The method was immunoSEQ multiplex PCR; TCRdb's version includes in-frame clones alone and lacks a portion of them. The sample holds some 250,000 clones, about 90% seen once. The clonotype originates from a human donor in a cohort exposed to, infected with or recovered from COVID-19 (not recorded which). The donor label of this sample is uncertain. Sequenced sample: PBMCs or T cells enriched from blood (not recorded which). The chain couples TRBV7-2 to TRBJ1-3, with D perhaps matching TRBD1 (5 bases). The CDR3 loop reads CASSFGGEGWNTIYF. CDR3 sequence (DNA): TGTGCCAGCAGCTTTGGGGGGGAAGGTTGGAACACCATATATTTT.